This T cell receptor (beta chain) was obtained from a study of OX40 agonist ivuxolimab in advanced cancers. The CDR3 runs to 15 residues. The junction had 8 bases not matched to a gene; V was cut back by 4 bases and J by 4 bases. CDR1 and CDR2 from the germline V gene are LNHDA and SQIVND (reference sequence). Study-level points and caveats: Nonresponders included some who also had low normalized T-cell clonal expansion. At 0.1-3.0 mg/kg, partial responders had clonal expansion among the lowest observed. Doses of 0.1 to 3.0 mg/kg were accompanied by clonal expansion of CD4+ and CD8+ blood T cells by week 6.

The data were produced by immunoSEQ multiplex PCR, yet TCRdb's version contains in-frame clones alone and is incomplete. In the table there are 65,000 to 95,000 clones, around 88% of which are singletons. This clone has only one observation. The antigen remains undetermined. This sequence originates from an adult with an advanced solid tumor such as melanoma, head and neck, liver or kidney cancer. This specimen consisted of CD4+ or CD8+ T cells sorted from blood, obtained in a trial of the OX40 agonist ivuxolimab. The chain has TRBV19 and TRBJ2-7; 9 nucleotides line up with TRBD2. The CDR3 bases are TGTGCCAGTAGTACGTTTAGCGGGAGTGCATACGAGCAGTACTTC. Its protein product is CASSTFSGSAYEQYF.